Listed below are T cell receptor beta chains from one sample, sequenced in a study of T cells after yellow fever vaccination. One entry per CDR3 protein, called by TCRdb with MiXCR from the 5' RACE reads. The table has roughly 500,000 distinct CDR3 sequences, 15% to 20% seen once. The material sequenced was PBMCs, taken 15 days after the yellow fever booster vaccination. The receptors were gathered from a man under 40 who received the YFV17D yellow fever vaccine. The CDR3 runs from the conserved cysteine through the conserved F or W. The D gene is left open where the match is weak. The size entry is marked missing in some rows and otherwise reads once, few, many or a size class.

DNA	CDR3	size	V	J	D
TGTGCCAGCAGCTTGCAAGGGAGAAGCTATGGCTACACCTTC	CASSLQGRSYGYTF	few	TRBV5-4	TRBJ1-2	-
TGCGCCAGCAGCTCGGAAGGAGTTTACAATGAGCAGTTCTTC	CASSSEGVYNEQFF	few	TRBV4-3	TRBJ2-1	-
TGCAGTGCTCCAGGGTATATGGCCGGGGAGCTGTTTTTT	CSAPGYMAGELFF	-	TRBV20-1	TRBJ2-2	-
TGCAGTGCTCGGACAGGGGCTGACTACGAGCAGTACTTC	CSARTGADYEQYF	few	TRBV20-1	TRBJ2-7	TRBD1
TGCAGCGATCAGGGATTCATGGAGGGGGCCAACGTCCTGACTTTC	CSDQGFMEGANVLTF	-	TRBV29-1	TRBJ2-6	-
TGTGCCAGCAGAGGGACTAGCGGGATAAATGAGCAGTTCTTC	CASRGTSGINEQFF	few	TRBV6-1	TRBJ2-1	TRBD2
TGTGCCAGCAGACCCGACGTAACGGGACAACTAACTGTACAGCATTTT	CASRPDVTGQLTVQHF	few	TRBV6-5	TRBJ1-5	-
TGTGCCAGCAGCGCGACGGGGCATAGCACAGATACGCAGTATTTT	CASSATGHSTDTQYF	-	TRBV5-8	TRBJ2-3	-
TGTGCCAGCAGCCAAGGGTCGGCCGCCGGGACAGATACGCAGTATTTT	CASSQGSAAGTDTQYF	few	TRBV4-2	TRBJ2-3	-
TGTGCCAGCAGCGGAGGGGTAATAGAGACCCAGTACTTC	CASSGGVIETQYF	few	TRBV11-3	TRBJ2-5	-
TGCAGCGTTGAGGCGGGGGCGAACACTGAAGCTTTCTTT	CSVEAGANTEAFF	-	TRBV29-1	TRBJ1-1	-
TGTGCCAGCAGCTTAGCGGTAGCGGGAGTTACCGGGGAGCTGTTTTTT	CASSLAVAGVTGELFF	few	TRBV7-2	TRBJ2-2	TRBD2
TGCGCCAGCAGCTTGGCTGCAGACACGAACACTGAAGCTTTCTTT	CASSLAADTNTEAFF	few	TRBV5-1	TRBJ1-1	-
TGCGCCAGCAGCTTGCCTACTAGCGGGAGTATCGCAGATACGCAGTATTTT	CASSLPTSGSIADTQYF	few	TRBV5-1	TRBJ2-3	TRBD2
TGTGCCAGCTCCGGGGGAACTAGCTGGGACATTCAGTACTTC	CASSGGTSWDIQYF	few	TRBV18	TRBJ2-4	-
TGTGCCACCAGTGATCCCGGGACTAGCGGGAGGGCCTCAGATACGCAGTATTTT	CATSDPGTSGRASDTQYF	-	TRBV24-1	TRBJ2-3	TRBD2
TGTTCTTGCTTCGGGACAGGGGCATACGAGCAGTACTTC	CSCFGTGAYEQYF	-	TRBV6-6	TRBJ2-7	TRBD1
TGTGCCAGCAGGCGTGGGACTAGCGGGAGGGAGACCCAGTACTTC	CASRRGTSGRETQYF	-	TRBV5-4	TRBJ2-5	TRBD2
TGTGCCAGCAGCCGGTCCCCAAGGGATGGCTACACCTTC	CASSRSPRDGYTF	-	TRBV7-9	TRBJ1-2	-
TGTGCCAGCAGTATGATGAATCAGCCCCAGCATTTT	CASSMMNQPQHF	few	TRBV6-2/TRBV6-3	TRBJ1-5	-
TGTGCCAGCTCCACGTCGGACGGGGGAGGGAACGAGCAGTACTTC	CASSTSDGGGNEQYF	-	TRBV7-2	TRBJ2-7	TRBD2
TGTGCCAGCAGCGCCACTAGCGGGAGTTTTAATGAGCAGTTCTTC	CASSATSGSFNEQFF	-	TRBV7-6	TRBJ2-1	TRBD2
TGTGCCACCAGTGATTCGACAGGGTTCGGCCACGAGCAGTACTTC	CATSDSTGFGHEQYF	few	TRBV24-1	TRBJ2-7	TRBD1
TGTGCCAGCAGTTACCAGGGGAGTGAGCAGTTCTTC	CASSYQGSEQFF	few	TRBV6-6	TRBJ2-1	-
TGTGCCAGCAGCCCGAGACTAGCGGGAGGCAATGAGCAGTTCTTC	CASSPRLAGGNEQFF	few	TRBV28	TRBJ2-1	TRBD2
TGCGCCAGCAGCTTCTCTTCTAGCGGGAGCCCACAGTTCTTC	CASSFSSSGSPQFF	few	TRBV5-1	TRBJ2-1	TRBD2
TGTGCCAGCAGCTTTACAGGGGGCTCCTACAATGAGCAGTTCTTC	CASSFTGGSYNEQFF	few	TRBV27	TRBJ2-1	TRBD1
TGCAGTGGACGAAGTGCTCAAGAGACCCAGTACTTC	CSGRSAQETQYF	few	TRBV20-1	TRBJ2-5	-
TGCGCCAGCAGCCAAGAGGCCGGGAGGCCCACAGATACGCAGTATTTT	CASSQEAGRPTDTQYF	few	TRBV4-3	TRBJ2-3	TRBD2
TGTGCCTCCACAGAGGGATGGGTCGCAGAGACCCAGTACTTC	CASTEGWVAETQYF	-	TRBV28	TRBJ2-5	-
TGTGCCAGCAGCACCGGACTAGCGGGAGTCTCCGAGCAGTACTTC	CASSTGLAGVSEQYF	-	TRBV7-9	TRBJ2-7	TRBD2
TGTGCCAGCAGTCGACAGGGTCGAGGCTACACCTTC	CASSRQGRGYTF	-	TRBV27	TRBJ1-2	TRBD1
TGCAGTGCCCAAACTAGAAGAGAGACCCAGTACTTC	CSAQTRRETQYF	-	TRBV20-1	TRBJ2-5	-
TGTGCCAGCAGTTTTTGGGGCGGGAGGTCTGTTGAGCAGTTCTTC	CASSFWGGRSVEQFF	few	TRBV6-2/TRBV6-3	TRBJ2-1	TRBD2
TGTGCCAGCACCCCAGACCGGGTTAAGACAGGGCGTACCTACAATGAGCAGTTCTTC	CASTPDRVKTGRTYNEQFF	-	TRBV3-1	TRBJ2-1	TRBD1
TGTGCCAGCAGCTTAATGCGGGAGACCCAAGAGACCCAGTACTTC	CASSLMRETQETQYF	-	TRBV7-9	TRBJ2-5	TRBD2
TGTGCCAGCTCACCCCCGTCGGGAGAGATGGGGGAGCAGTACTTC	CASSPPSGEMGEQYF	few	TRBV18	TRBJ2-7	-
TGCGCCAGCAGCTTTAGCGGGAGAAGCAATGAGCAGTTCTTC	CASSFSGRSNEQFF	-	TRBV5-1	TRBJ2-1	TRBD2
TGTGCCAGCTCACCACGGGCTAGCGGGAGTAACGAGCAGTACTTC	CASSPRASGSNEQYF	-	TRBV18	TRBJ2-7	TRBD2
TGCAGTGGGGGAGGGGGAGATACGCAGTATTTT	CSGGGGDTQYF	-	TRBV20-1	TRBJ2-3	-
TGCGCCAGCGAGGGGGCCACAGATACGCAGTATTTT	CASEGATDTQYF	few	TRBV10-2	TRBJ2-3	TRBD1